Listed here are 4 T cell receptor beta chains from one sample, sequenced in a study of immune evolution from preneoplasia to lung adenocarcinoma. Repertoires were generated with immunoSEQ multiplex PCR, while TCRdb's copy carries only in-frame clones and drops some. Among around 2,500 clones listed, 84% were seen once. Input material: FFPE invasive lung adenocarcinoma tissue. The receptor set was obtained from a person between 60 and 80 years old with invasive lung adenocarcinoma.

CDR3 sequence reads: CASSQEYSSYEQYF. DNA for the CDR3: TGCGCCAGCAGCCAAGAATATTCTTCCTACGAGCAGTACTTC. The rearrangement links TRBV4-1 to TRBJ2-7; no definite D call. The V gene lost 0 bases and the J gene lost 1 base, with 7 bases spanning the gap. This CDR3 comprises 14 residues. Per germline, CDR1 MGHRA and CDR2 YSYEKL.

This rearrangement joins TRBV6-6 to TRBJ2-3; possible D gene TRBD2, 6 bases. Germline CDR1 and CDR2: MNHNY and SVGAGI (reference sequence). Trimming left V 3 bases short and J 1 base short, with 11 bases between. The CDR3 spans 15 residues. The CDR3 reads CASSYTGGGTDTQYF. The CDR3 DNA is TGTGCCAGCAGTTATACTGGCGGGGGCACAGATACGCAGTATTTT.

The V gene is TRBV15, the J gene TRBJ1-2, with TRBD1 identical over 8 bases. This CDR3 is built from 15 residues. The V gene's germline CDR1 is LNHNV and CDR2 YYDKDF (reference sequence). Germline trimming cut 5 bases from V and 4 bases from J; bases unmatched to any gene: 9. CDR3 amino acids: CATSPSGTGLYGYTF. For the CDR3, the DNA is TGTGCCACCAGCCCTTCCGGGACAGGACTCTATGGCTACACCTTC. Variable domain in full (rest from reference TRBV15 and TRBJ1-2): DAMVIQNPRYQVTQFGKPVTLSCSQTLNHNVMYWYQQKSSQAPKLLFHYYDKDFNNEADTPDNFQSRRPNTSFCFLDIRSPGLGDTAMYLCATSPSGTGLYGYTFGSGTRLTVV.

This clone was seen more than once but under ten times. The rearrangement uses TRBV11-3 and TRBJ2-3, with D hard to call. The CDR3 extends over 13 amino acids. V gave up 1 base and J gave up 4 bases, with 6 bases separating them. Germline CDR1 SGHNT, CDR2 YENEEA. The CDR3 nucleotides read TGTGCCAGCAGCTTAGGCTCCGCAGATACGCAGTATTTT. It translates to CASSLGSADTQYF. Supplemented by reference TRBV11-3 and TRBJ2-3, the full variable domain reads EAGVVQSPRYKIIEKKQPVAFWCNPISGHNTLYWYLQNLGQGPELLIRYENEEAVDDSQLPKDRFSAERLKGVDSTLKIQPAELGDSAVYLCASSLGSADTQYFGPGTRLTVL.